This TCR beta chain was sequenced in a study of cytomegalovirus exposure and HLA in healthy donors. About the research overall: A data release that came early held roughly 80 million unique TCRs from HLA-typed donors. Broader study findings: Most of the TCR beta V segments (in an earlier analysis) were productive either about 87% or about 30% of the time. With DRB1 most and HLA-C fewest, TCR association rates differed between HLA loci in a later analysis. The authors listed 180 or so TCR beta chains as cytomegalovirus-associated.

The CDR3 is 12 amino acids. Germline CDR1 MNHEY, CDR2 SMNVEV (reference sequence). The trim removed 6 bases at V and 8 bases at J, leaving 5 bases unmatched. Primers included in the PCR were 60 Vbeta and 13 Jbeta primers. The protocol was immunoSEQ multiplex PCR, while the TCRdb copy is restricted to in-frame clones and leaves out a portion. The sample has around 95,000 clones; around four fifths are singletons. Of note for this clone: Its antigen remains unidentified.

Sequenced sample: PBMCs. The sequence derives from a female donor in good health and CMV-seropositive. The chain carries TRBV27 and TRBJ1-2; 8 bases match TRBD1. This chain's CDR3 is CASRQGAQGYTF. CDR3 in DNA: TGTGCCAGCAGGCAGGGGGCTCAAGGCTACACCTTC.